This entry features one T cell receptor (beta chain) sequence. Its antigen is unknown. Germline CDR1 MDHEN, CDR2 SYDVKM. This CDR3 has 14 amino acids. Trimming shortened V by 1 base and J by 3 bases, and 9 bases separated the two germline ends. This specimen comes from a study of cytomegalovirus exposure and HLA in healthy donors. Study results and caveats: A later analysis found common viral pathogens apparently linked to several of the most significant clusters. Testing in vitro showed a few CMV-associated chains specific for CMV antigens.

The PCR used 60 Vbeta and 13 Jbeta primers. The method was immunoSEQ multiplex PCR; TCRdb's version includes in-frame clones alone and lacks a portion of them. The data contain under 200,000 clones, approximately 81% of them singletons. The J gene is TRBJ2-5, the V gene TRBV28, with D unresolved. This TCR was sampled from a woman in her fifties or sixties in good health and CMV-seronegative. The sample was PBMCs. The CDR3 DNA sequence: TGTGCCAGCAGTTTATCACAACCTGAAGAGACCCAGTACTTC. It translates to CASSLSQPEETQYF.